This passage covers 26 T cell receptor beta chains from one sample sequenced in a study of radiation and T cells in renal cell carcinoma. Treatment specified: treatment-naive control, cytoreductive nephrectomy. Clones were sequenced by immunoSEQ multiplex PCR, and TCRdb holds only the in-frame ones, with some missing. This repertoire shows around 8,400 clones, roughly two thirds found once; its top ten account for around 20%. The starting material was tumor tissue, obtained from a patient whose treatment was nephrectomy without radiotherapy. The origin of the receptors is a man in his 60s with renal cell carcinoma.

The rearrangement uses TRBV28 and TRBJ1-2, with D maybe TRBD1 (5 bases). Deletions cut 3 bases from V and 6 bases from J, with 14 bases between. The CDR3 has 14 amino acids. Germline-derived CDR1 and CDR2 are MDHEN and SYDVKM. CDR3 loop: CASSFGGRADGYTF. CDR3 nucleotide sequence: TGTGCCAGCAGTTTTGGGGGAAGGGCGGATGGCTACACCTTC.

This clone was seen only a few times. The sample holds other DNA sequences that translate to the same CDR3. CDR3 DNA sequence: TGTGCCTCAGGAGCTGGGGCCAACGTCCTGACTTTC. Its translation: CASGAGANVLTF. V usage is TRBV7-2 and J usage is TRBJ2-6; no clear D gene. Deletions cut 11 bases from V and 2 bases from J, with 7 bases between. The CDR3 has 12 amino acids. Looked up from germline, CDR1 is SGHTA and CDR2 is FQGNSA.

The J gene is TRBJ2-2, the V gene TRBV5-1, with D possibly TRBD1 on 5 matching bases. Per germline, CDR1 SGHRS and CDR2 YFSETQ. The CDR3 covers 15 residues. Trimming cost V 0 bases and J 7 bases, with 13 bases left between them. The DNA of the CDR3 is TGCGCCAGCAGCTTGGGGGCTCAAGGGGACGGGGAGCTGTTTTTT. This encodes CASSLGAQGDGELFF.

The chain has TRBV9 and TRBJ2-1, with 9 bases matching TRBD2. The germline V gene has CDR1 SGDLS and CDR2 YYNGEE. CDR3 size: 15 residues. J gave up 8 bases and V 5 bases, and 11 bases lay outside the gene matches. The DNA of the CDR3 is TGTGCCAGCAGTTGGGCCGGGACTAGCCGCGATGAGCAGTTCTTC. Translated: CASSWAGTSRDEQFF.

The chain combines TRBV21-1 with TRBJ1-1; the table's D call of TRBD1 was not tested on the DNA. TRBV21-1 corresponds to a pseudogene. CDR3 length equals 16 residues. The CDR3 here is CASSKDDRGGHTEAFF. CDR3 nucleotides: TGTGCCAGCAGCAAAGACGACAGGGGGGGTCACACTGAAGCTTTCTTT.

V and J are TRBV7-2 and TRBJ1-5; weak D call: TRBD1 (5 bases). CDR1 is SGHTA and CDR2 is FQGNSA in the germline V gene. The CDR3 covers 13 residues. V shed 5 bases and J shed 7 bases, with 12 bases lying between them. CDR3 nucleotides: TGTGCCAGCAGCCCCGACAGATTCCAGCCCCAGCATTTT. Translated, it gives CASSPDRFQPQHF. The whole variable domain, remainder taken from reference TRBV7-2 and TRBJ1-5, is GAGVSQSPSNKVTEKGKDVELRCDPISGHTALYWYRQSLGQGLEFLIYFQGNSAPDKSGLPSDRFSAERTGGSVSTLTIQRTQQEDSAVYLCASSPDRFQPQHFGDGTRLSIL.

Comment on this clone: Germline and junction disagree at one end, which may indicate a read error. The genes are TRBV27 and TRBJ1-1; 10 nucleotides agree with TRBD1. The CDR3 is made up of 14 amino acids. Germline V gene sequence: CDR1 MNHEY, CDR2 SMNVEV (reference sequence). This CDR3 is CASSWDRGYTGAFF. The DNA of the CDR3 is TGTGCCAGCAGTTGGGACAGGGGATACACTGGAGCTTTCTTT.

The CDR3 reads CASSVEVGLGSPLHF. In DNA form, the CDR3 reads TGTGCCAGCAGCGTAGAGGTCGGGTTGGGTTCACCCCTCCACTTT. The V call is TRBV9, the J call TRBJ1-6; D unclear. Trimming shortened V by 0 bases and J by 9 bases, and 13 bases separated the two germline ends. Per germline, CDR1 SGDLS and CDR2 YYNGEE. This CDR3 has 15 amino acids.

The V call is TRBV7-2, the J call TRBJ2-3; D may be TRBD2 (6 bases). The CDR3 spans 14 residues. Looked up from germline, CDR1 is SGHTA and CDR2 is FQGNSA. V lost 3 bases to trimming and J lost 8 bases, with 15 bases between them. CDR3 sequence: CASSFQRAGGTQYF. The CDR3 DNA follows: TGTGCCAGCAGCTTTCAGCGGGCCGGGGGTACGCAGTATTTT.

This sequence joins TRBV9 and TRBJ2-5; D tentatively reads TRBD1 or TRBD2 (6 bases each). This CDR3 is 14 amino acids long. Deletions cut 4 bases from V and 0 bases from J, with 10 bases between. Germline values: CDR1 SGDLS, CDR2 YYNGEE. For the CDR3, the DNA is TGTGCCAGCAGCCAAGGGGGGTACCAAGAGACCCAGTACTTC. Translation gives CASSQGGYQETQYF.

The chain recombines TRBV11-3 with TRBJ2-3; D perhaps matches TRBD2 (7 bases). Per germline, CDR1 SGHNT and CDR2 YENEEA. With 0 bases removed from V and 2 bases from J, the gap between germline ends came to 9 bases. This CDR3 contains 15 residues. The CDR3: CASSLEGGHTDTQYF. The CDR3 DNA is TGTGCCAGCAGCTTAGAGGGGGGGCACACAGATACGCAGTATTTT.

The genes are TRBV4-3 and TRBJ1-4; D remains unclear. CDR1 is LGHNA and CDR2 is YSLEER in the germline V gene. The V gene lost 0 bases and the J gene lost 7 bases, with 12 bases spanning the gap. This CDR3 has 15 residues. CDR3 DNA sequence: TGCGCCAGCAGCCAAGATTGGGAGTTTGGTGAAAAACTGTTTTTT. It is translated as CASSQDWEFGEKLFF.

This clone showed up just a few times. This chain joins TRBV5-4 and TRBJ2-5; a possible D gene is TRBD1 (5 bases). The germline CDR1 and CDR2 sequences are SGHNT and YYREEE (reference sequence). The CDR3 sequence is 11 residues long. Trimming removed 5 bases from V and 4 bases from J, with 6 bases in between. The chain's CDR3 is CASSQGETQYF. The CDR3 nucleotides read TGTGCCAGCAGTCAGGGAGAGACCCAGTACTTC.

This clone was seen once. The chain's CDR3 is CASCALAGSHNEQFF. DNA for the CDR3: TGTGCCTCATGCGCTCTAGCGGGGTCCCACAATGAGCAGTTCTTC. The J gene is TRBJ2-1, the V gene TRBV2; 9 positions agree with TRBD2. The CDR3 length is 15 residues. Germline CDR1 and CDR2: SNHLY and FYNNEI. The J segment lost 5 bases and the V segment lost 11 bases, leaving 13 bases of the junction unmatched.

As concerns this clone: An end of the junction does not agree with germline; a read error may underlie this. V gene TRBV29-1 combines with J gene TRBJ2-1, with a tentative D call TRBD1 (6 bases). Germline CDR1 reads SQVTM; CDR2 reads ANQGSEA. CDR3 size: 12 residues. CDR3 residues: CSVANRDKEQFF. The CDR3 region has the DNA TGCAGCGTCGCGAACCGGGACAAAGAGCAGTTCTTC.

The sample holds one count of this clone. V usage is TRBV7-2 and J usage is TRBJ2-7; 10 bases are shared with TRBD2. V gave up 5 bases and J gave up 2 bases; unmatched junction bases: 6. Germline V gives CDR1 SGHTA, CDR2 FQGNSA. The CDR3 is made up of 15 amino acids. The CDR3 DNA reads as TGTGCCAGCAGCACCGCAGCGGGAGGGACCTACGAGCAGTACTTC. Translating it yields CASSTAAGGTYEQYF.

This sequence joins TRBV6-1 and TRBJ2-3; TRBD1 aligns across 7 bases. The CDR3 consists of 14 residues. Per the germline V gene, CDR1 is MNHNS and CDR2 is SASEGT. Losses at the gene ends were 8 bases for V and 0 bases for J; bases not matched to a gene: 5. CDR3 sequence (DNA): TGTGCCAGCCTGACAGGGTCTAGCACAGATACGCAGTATTTT. This codes for CASLTGSSTDTQYF.

V is TRBV28 and J is TRBJ1-5; a possible D gene is TRBD1 (5 bases). CDR3 length: 12 residues. The V gene lost 8 bases and the J gene lost 4 bases, with 9 bases spanning the gap. The germline CDR1 and CDR2 sequences are MDHEN and SYDVKM. CDR3 protein: CASGGGNQPQHF. CDR3 in DNA: TGTGCCAGCGGTGGGGGTAATCAGCCCCAGCATTTT. Supplemented by reference TRBV28 and TRBJ1-5, the full variable domain reads DVKVTQSSRYLVKRTGEKVFLECVQDMDHENMFWYRQDPGLGLRLIYFSYDVKMKEKGDIPEGYSVSREKKERFSLILESASTNQTSMYLCASGGGNQPQHFGDGTRLSIL.

The table lists this clone with a few counts. The rearrangement links TRBV4-3 to TRBJ1-2; D gene uncertain. The germline V gene encodes CDR1 LGHNA and CDR2 YSLEER. This CDR3 region has 15 residues. Deletions cut 0 bases from V and 8 bases from J, with 16 bases between. Here the CDR3 reads CASSQDSGSGGGYTF. The CDR3 DNA follows: TGCGCCAGCAGCCAAGATTCGGGCAGCGGAGGAGGCTACACCTTC.

This chain uses TRBV7-6 with TRBJ2-5; possible D gene TRBD2, 6 bases. The CDR3 contains 16 residues. Germline V gives CDR1 SGHVS, CDR2 FNYEAQ. The V end was cut by 1 base, the J end by 1 base, with 13 bases between. The CDR3 nucleotides read TGTGCCAGCAGCTTAGAGGGCCTAGCGACCCAAGAGACCCAGTACTTC. Translation: CASSLEGLATQETQYF.

V is TRBV4-2 and J is TRBJ1-2; D may be TRBD1 (6 bases). Trimming stripped 3 bases from V and 2 bases from J, with 19 bases between. CDR1 is LGHNA and CDR2 is YNFKEQ in the germline V gene. The CDR3 sequence is 17 residues long. This chain's CDR3 is CASSHPGQYLSNYGYTF. In DNA form, the CDR3 reads TGTGCCAGCAGCCATCCCGGACAGTATCTCTCCAACTATGGCTACACCTTC.

A few counts support this clone. This rearrangement joins TRBV20-1 to TRBJ2-1; D is uncertain. V was trimmed by 5 bases and J by 0 bases, leaving 2 bases between them. The CDR3 totals 11 residues. Germline CDR1 reads DFQATT; CDR2 reads SNEGSKA (reference sequence). CDR3 DNA sequence: TGCAGTGCTCACTCCTACAATGAGCAGTTCTTC. Translated: CSAHSYNEQFF.

Turning to this clone: An end of the junction differs from the germline gene, which may be a read error. The genes are TRBV5-1 and TRBJ1-1, with D possibly matching TRBD1 (6 bases). CDR1 and CDR2 from the germline V gene are SGHRS and YFSETQ. The CDR3 sequence is 13 residues long. CDR3 sequence (DNA): TGCGCCAGCAGCTTTCTAGGGGGGACTGGAGCTTTCTTT. This sequence encodes CASSFLGGTGAFF.

The V and J genes are TRBV28 and TRBJ2-5; maybe TRBD1 (6 bases). The CDR3 is 15 amino acids. V lost 2 bases, J lost 0 bases, and 10 bases lay in between. Germline V gene data show CDR1 as MDHEN and CDR2 as SYDVKM. The CDR3 DNA reads TGTGCCAGCAGTTTAACGGACAGCAACCAAGAGACCCAGTACTTC. Protein sequence: CASSLTDSNQETQYF. The full variable domain, rest sourced from reference TRBV28 and TRBJ2-5, is DVKVTQSSRYLVKRTGEKVFLECVQDMDHENMFWYRQDPGLGLRLIYFSYDVKMKEKGDIPEGYSVSREKKERFSLILESASTNQTSMYLCASSLTDSNQETQYFGPGTRLLVL.

The chain couples TRBV7-3 to TRBJ2-3, with D maybe TRBD2 (5 bases). Germline V gene lookup returns CDR1 SGHTA and CDR2 FQGTGA. The CDR3 extends over 13 amino acids. V gave up 5 bases and J gave up 4 bases, with 10 bases separating them. This CDR3 is CASSPTRADTQYF. In DNA form, the CDR3 reads TGTGCCAGCAGCCCCACTAGAGCAGATACGCAGTATTTT.

The gene calls are TRBV27 and TRBJ1-2, with 11 bases identical to TRBD1. V lost 8 bases and J lost 4; bases outside the gene matches: 3. The CDR3 is made up of 13 amino acids. Germline assignment: CDR1 MNHEY and CDR2 SMNVEV (reference sequence). In DNA, the CDR3 is TGTGCCAGCTGGGACAGGGGGGGCTATGGCTACACCTTC. This codes for CASWDRGGYGYTF.